The 9 T cell receptor beta chains given below trace back to one sample, sequenced in a study of shared clonotypes between healthy human individuals. Generated by immunoSEQ multiplex PCR, the TCRdb table keeps only in-frame clones and is missing some. The table lists about 1.5 million clones, over 95% of them singletons, with approximately 1.1% in the top ten. Specimen: naive CD4+ T cells sorted from blood. Subset of the sample: CD45RA+ positively selected. Receptor source: a man aged 25 to 45 in good health.

The gene calls are TRBV27 and TRBJ1-5; the D gene is possibly TRBD1 (5 bases). This CDR3 contains 14 residues. V was shortened by 4 bases and J by 5 bases, with 12 bases between the two germline ends. Germline assignment: CDR1 MNHEY and CDR2 SMNVEV (reference sequence). The CDR3, as DNA: TGTGCCAGCAGTTGGGGGTCGCGTGATCAGCCCCAGCATTTT. Protein sequence: CASSWGSRDQPQHF.

V usage is TRBV14 and J usage is TRBJ2-5; 9 bases align to TRBD1. J was trimmed by 5 bases and V by 3 bases; bases with no gene match: 7. This CDR3 is built from 15 residues. CDR1 and CDR2 from the germline V gene are SGHDN and FVKESK. The CDR3 loop reads CASSQDRGRVETQYF. Here the CDR3 DNA reads TGTGCCAGCAGCCAGGACAGGGGAAGGGTTGAGACCCAGTACTTC. Looking up the rest from reference TRBV14 and TRBJ2-5 gives the full variable domain: EAGVTQFPSHSVIEKGQTVTLRCDPISGHDNLYWYRRVMGKEIKFLLHFVKESKQDESGMPNNRFLAERTGGTYSTLKVQPAELEDSGVYFCASSQDRGRVETQYFGPGTRLLVL.

The V gene is TRBV7-2, the J gene TRBJ1-2; 8 nucleotides match TRBD1. CDR1 is SGHTA and CDR2 is FQGNSA in the germline V gene. This CDR3 spans 14 amino acids. The V and J ends lost 5 bases and 8 bases, in that order; junction bases with no gene match: 10. The DNA of the CDR3 is TGTGCCAGCAGCCCCATCGGGACAGGCTCCGGCTACACCTTC. Its translation is CASSPIGTGSGYTF.

The chain links TRBV28 to TRBJ1-4; 9 bases fit TRBD1. The CDR3 is made up of 15 amino acids. J lost 7 bases, V lost 4 bases, and 7 bases had no gene match. Germline V gives CDR1 MDHEN, CDR2 SYDVKM. The CDR3 DNA is TGTGCCAGCAGTTATACTACAGGGGGCGGTGAAAAACTGTTTTTT. Translating it yields CASSYTTGGGEKLFF.

The chain joins TRBV7-8 to TRBJ1-1; D perhaps matches TRBD1 (5 bases). Germline values: CDR1 SGHVS, CDR2 FQNEAQ. There are 18 residues in the CDR3. Trimming took off 2 bases at V and 0 bases at J, with 19 bases between the two ends. DNA of the CDR3: TGTGCCAGCAGCTTATTGGGGTGGGGACCATTTATGAACACTGAAGCTTTCTTT. Translating it yields CASSLLGWGPFMNTEAFF.

The sample holds one count of this clone. The chain recombines TRBV6-1 with TRBJ2-5; D is possibly TRBD2 (6 bases). Germline V gene data show CDR1 as MNHNS and CDR2 as SASEGT. The CDR3 is made up of 16 amino acids. Trimming stripped 4 bases from V and 3 bases from J, with 18 bases between. CDR3 protein: CASSGFLNPGEETQYF. For the CDR3, the DNA is TGTGCCAGCAGTGGATTCTTAAATCCGGGGGAAGAGACCCAGTACTTC.

A note on this clone: Other DNA sequences in the sample encode the same CDR3. The chain joins TRBV19 to TRBJ2-1; 7 nucleotides line up with TRBD2. CDR1 is LNHDA and CDR2 is SQIVND in the germline V gene (reference sequence). The V gene end was trimmed by 2 bases and the J gene end by 0 bases; junction bases not matched to a gene: 4. The CDR3 spans 16 residues. The CDR3 protein is CASSISGGSSYNEQFF. For the CDR3, the DNA is TGTGCCAGTAGTATATCGGGGGGAAGCTCCTACAATGAGCAGTTCTTC.

The chain joins TRBV19 to TRBJ2-1; 9 positions match TRBD2. V shed 4 bases and J 2 bases; nucleotides not matched to a gene: 6. Per germline, CDR1 LNHDA and CDR2 SQIVND (reference sequence). The CDR3 length is 16 residues. CDR3 in DNA: TGTGCCAGTAGTACCGTTAGCGGGGGAACCTACAATGAGCAGTTCTTC. As protein: CASSTVSGGTYNEQFF.

The chain combines TRBV2 with TRBJ1-5; D not certain. The germline V gene encodes CDR1 SNHLY and CDR2 FYNNEI. The CDR3 runs 14 residues. V lost 5 bases and J 3 bases, leaving 11 bases between the germline ends. The CDR3 bases are TGTGCCAGCAGTCTTCGGACCTTCAATCAGCCCCAGCATTTT. Residues: CASSLRTFNQPQHF.